These 28 T cell receptor beta chains share one sample of origin, sequenced in a study of identical twins. One entry per CDR3 protein, called by TCRdb with MiXCR from the 5' RACE reads. The sample shows some 1,600,000 distinct CDR3 sequences, more than 30% of them seen only once. Sequencing was carried out using cord blood. These TCRs come from a newborn girl in good health.

This clonotype was seen a few times. The rearrangement links TRBV7-2 to TRBJ1-1; D gene uncertain. Trimming stripped 1 base from V and 0 bases from J, with 9 bases between. The V gene's germline CDR1 is SGHTA and CDR2 FQGNSA. This CDR3 has 15 amino acids. In nucleotides, the CDR3 is TGTGCCAGCAGCTTAGGGGCCCGCATGAACACTGAAGCTTTCTTT. It is translated as CASSLGARMNTEAFF. Looking up the rest from reference TRBV7-2 and TRBJ1-1 gives the full variable domain: GAGVSQSPSNKVTEKGKDVELRCDPISGHTALYWYRQSLGQGLEFLIYFQGNSAPDKSGLPSDRFSAERTGGSVSTLTIQRTQQEDSAVYLCASSLGARMNTEAFFGQGTRLTVV.

This clonotype was observed a handful of times. J is TRBJ2-3 and V is TRBV5-1; no reliable D call. Germline loops: CDR1 SGHRS, CDR2 YFSETQ. V lost 0 bases and J 4 bases, leaving 9 bases between the germline ends. The CDR3 sequence is 14 residues long. The CDR3 region has the DNA TGCGCCAGCAGCTTGGAGGAGTACGCAGATACGCAGTATTTT. This sequence encodes CASSLEEYADTQYF.

This clonotype was seen a few times. The rearrangement uses TRBV28 and TRBJ2-3, with a weak D call TRBD1 (5 bases). The length of the CDR3 is 14 residues. The germline V gene has CDR1 MDHEN and CDR2 SYDVKM. V gave up 2 bases and J gave up 6 bases, with 12 bases separating them. The chain's CDR3 is CASSLPRRADTQYF. In DNA form, the CDR3 reads TGTGCCAGCAGTTTACCACGCAGGGCGGATACGCAGTATTTT.

This chain connects TRBV4-1 to TRBJ2-5; D gene uncertain. The J call may be wrong; the DNA end is better matched by TRBJ2-4. Germline V lookup: CDR1 MGHRA, CDR2 YSYEKL. This CDR3 region has 18 residues. In nucleotides, the CDR3 is TGCGCCAGCAGCCCGGGCCCTTGGATCCCTTGGGCCAAAAACATTCAGTACTTC. It is translated as CASSPGPWIPWAKNIQYF.

The chain couples TRBV7-8 to TRBJ2-7, with D perhaps TRBD2 (5 bases). The CDR3 is 17 residues long. Trimming removed 0 bases from V and 3 bases from J, with 18 bases in between. Germline V gene sequence: CDR1 SGHVS, CDR2 FQNEAQ. The CDR3 region is CASSLAGIVLGNYEQYF. DNA for the CDR3: TGTGCCAGCAGCTTAGCCGGGATAGTGCTAGGGAACTACGAGCAGTACTTC.

The rearrangement links TRBV16 to TRBJ2-1, with D unclear. CDR1 and CDR2 (germline): KGHSY, FQNENV. The length of the CDR3 is 14 residues. Deletions cut 0 bases from V and 5 bases from J, with 8 bases between. As DNA, the CDR3 is TGTGCCAGCAGCCAATCAAGGAATAACAATGAGCAGTTCTTC. Protein: CASSQSRNNNEQFF. Combining the CDR3 with reference TRBV16 and TRBJ2-1 gives the whole variable domain GEEVAQTPKHLVRGEGQKAKLYCAPIKGHSYVFWYQQVLKNEFKFLISFQNENVFDETGMPKERFSAKCLPNSPCSLEIQATKLEDSAVYFCASSQSRNNNEQFFGPGTRLTVL.

A remark on this clonotype: Since a much larger clone is just one base distant, this may be a read error. It is likely a read error, because the conserved phenylalanine at the end of the CDR3 is missing. The chain is built from TRBV4-1 and TRBJ2-5, with 8 bases aligning to TRBD2. J lost 2 bases, V lost 1 base, and 6 bases had no gene match. The CDR3 length is 16 residues. CDR1 is MGHRA, CDR2 YSYEKL, per germline. This chain's CDR3 is CASSQAGLAYQETQYL. The DNA for the CDR3 is TGCGCCAGCAGCCAAGCAGGACTAGCATATCAAGAGACCCAGTACTTA.

A few counts support this clonotype. This chain uses TRBV2 with TRBJ2-5; 10 bases agree with TRBD2. With the DNA end fitting TRBJ2-7 better, the J assignment may be wrong. Germline CDR1 reads SNHLY; CDR2 reads FYNNEI. The CDR3 totals 14 residues. CDR3 amino acids: CASSSPRLAGEQYF. The CDR3 DNA sequence: TGTGCCAGCAGTTCCCCTCGACTAGCGGGCGAGCAGTACTTC.

The genes are TRBV5-5 and TRBJ2-7; 8 nucleotides agree with TRBD1. Germline CDR1 is SGHKS and CDR2 is YYEKEE (reference sequence). The V gene end was trimmed by 4 bases and the J gene end by 3 bases; junction bases not matched to a gene: 9. The CDR3 runs 15 residues. This chain's CDR3 is CASSPLTGVYYEQYF. CDR3 DNA: TGTGCCAGCAGCCCCCTGACAGGGGTCTACTACGAGCAGTACTTC.

This clonotype was picked up a small number of times. For the CDR3, the DNA is TGTGCCAGCAGCCAAGACAGACATGTTGGACTAGCCTCGGCGTTCTTC. Amino acid sequence: CASSQDRHVGLASAFF. The chain uses TRBV3-1 and TRBJ2-1, with 8 bases matching TRBD2. V trimming: 0 bases; J trimming: 15 bases; junction bases outside the gene matches: 16. The CDR3 loop spans 16 amino acids. Germline CDR1 is LGHDT and CDR2 is YNNKEL (reference sequence).

The J gene is TRBJ2-4, the V gene TRBV12-3 or TRBV12-4; D remains unclear. CDR3 size: 13 residues. The V and J ends lost 6 bases and 4 bases respectively, with 10 bases between them. CDR3 protein: CASSSTAKNIQYF. In nucleotides, the CDR3 is TGTGCCAGCAGCTCAACAGCGAAAAACATTCAGTACTTC.

A few counts support this clonotype. The genes are TRBV3-1 and TRBJ2-1; D gene uncertain. The V end was cut by 3 bases, the J end by 7 bases, with 10 bases between. Germline V lookup: CDR1 LGHDT, CDR2 YNNKEL (reference sequence). This CDR3 is 13 amino acids long. The CDR3 region has the DNA TGTGCCAGCAGCCAGAATCGCGCTAATGAGCAGTTCTTC. Its translation: CASSQNRANEQFF.

The rearrangement uses TRBV11-2 and TRBJ1-1, with 7 bases lining up with TRBD1. With 3 bases clipped from V and 13 bases from J, the junction kept 11 bases outside the gene matches. Germline V gene lookup returns CDR1 SGHAT and CDR2 FQNNGV. CDR3 length equals 13 residues. The CDR3 region has the DNA TGTGCCAGCAGCTTTCGCAACAGGGGAAAGGATTTCTTT. It yields the protein CASSFRNRGKDFF.

For this clonotype: The CDR3 does not close with the conserved phenylalanine or tryptophan, likely indicating a read error. The V and J genes are TRBV5-1 and TRBJ1-5; D ambiguous. V gave up 4 bases and J gave up 5 bases, with 10 bases separating them. Germline V gene sequence: CDR1 SGHRS, CDR2 YFSETQ. The CDR3 has 13 amino acids. CDR3 region: CASSQDGDQPQHL. The CDR3 bases are TGCGCCAGCAGCCAAGACGGGGATCAGCCCCAGCATCTT.

V is TRBV4-1 and J is TRBJ2-1; 11 positions agree with TRBD2. The length of the CDR3 is 14 residues. V lost 4 bases and J lost 6; bases outside the gene matches: 2. Per germline, CDR1 MGHRA and CDR2 YSYEKL. CDR3: CASSRSGRVNEQFF. In nucleotides, the CDR3 is TGCGCCAGCAGCCGTAGCGGGAGGGTCAATGAGCAGTTCTTC.

The rearrangement uses TRBV2 and TRBJ2-1; TRBD1 might be the D (6 bases). TRBJ2-7 explains the end of the DNA better; the J call may be wrong. Germline CDR1 reads SNHLY; CDR2 reads FYNNEI. The length of the CDR3 is 15 residues. CDR3 in DNA: TGTGCCAGCAGAGTCGAGGGGGAGCCCTACAATGAGCAGTACTTC. It codes for CASRVEGEPYNEQYF.

The rearrangement joins TRBV4-1 to TRBJ2-1; 7 nucleotides align to TRBD2. The CDR3 sequence is 17 residues long. Trimming at V came to 3 bases and at J to 4 bases, leaving 12 bases not matched to a gene. Germline CDR1 reads MGHRA; CDR2 reads YSYEKL. CDR3 region: CASSHPSRDYPYNEQFF. In DNA form, the CDR3 reads TGCGCCAGCAGCCACCCATCAAGGGACTACCCGTACAATGAGCAGTTCTTC.

The gene calls are TRBV6-1 and TRBJ2-1, with D uncertain. The CDR3 is 15 residues long. With 2 bases removed from V and 6 bases from J, the gap between germline ends came to 14 bases. CDR1 and CDR2 (germline): MNHNS, SASEGT. CDR3 sequence: CASSEWLDNRNEQFF. Here the CDR3 DNA reads TGTGCCAGCAGTGAATGGCTAGATAATCGCAATGAGCAGTTCTTC.

This clonotype was observed a few times. The rearrangement uses TRBV20-1 and TRBJ2-7; the match to TRBD2 covers 9 bases. The CDR3 spans 13 residues. Germline V lookup: CDR1 DFQATT, CDR2 SNEGSKA (reference sequence). With V trimmed by 6 bases and J by 3 bases, 6 bases remained unmatched. CDR3 nucleotide sequence: TGCAGTGCCCCCGGGACTAGCCACTACGAGCAGTACTTC. Translation gives CSAPGTSHYEQYF.

The chain has TRBV3-1 and TRBJ2-5; D is unresolved. CDR3 size: 14 residues. Germline-derived CDR1 and CDR2 are LGHDT and YNNKEL (reference sequence). V was shortened by 4 bases and J by 8 bases, with 17 bases between the two germline ends. Written as DNA, the CDR3 is TGTGCCAGCAGCCGCTACACCAGTATGGATACCCAGTACTTC. Encoded protein: CASSRYTSMDTQYF.

The table lists this clonotype with a few counts. The chain links TRBV2 to TRBJ2-1; D is perhaps TRBD1 or TRBD2 (5 bases each). The CDR3 totals 14 residues. The ends were cut back, 6 bases at V and 0 bases at J, with 9 bases in the middle. CDR1 is SNHLY, CDR2 FYNNEI, per germline. The CDR3 protein is CASRGRFSYNEQFF. CDR3 coding DNA: TGTGCCAGCAGGGGACGCTTCTCCTACAATGAGCAGTTCTTC.

V and J are TRBV4-2 and TRBJ2-2, with D perhaps TRBD2 (5 bases). This CDR3 spans 15 amino acids. The ends were cut back, 0 bases at V and 3 bases at J, with 8 bases in the middle. Germline V gene data show CDR1 as LGHNA and CDR2 as YNFKEQ. DNA for the CDR3: TGTGCCAGCAGCCAAGATCGGGGAGACACCGGGGAGCTGTTTTTT. This gives the protein CASSQDRGDTGELFF.

CDR3 DNA: TGCGCCAGCAGCTCTACTTTGGTAGCTGCCCGGGGTACGCAGTATTTT. It encodes CASSSTLVAARGTQYF. The chain carries TRBV5-1 and TRBJ2-3, with TRBD2 as a possible D gene (5 bases). V was trimmed by 3 bases and J by 8 bases, leaving 22 bases between them. Germline V CDR1 and CDR2: SGHRS, YFSETQ. The CDR3 spans 16 residues.

This clonotype was counted a few times. V usage is TRBV25-1 and J usage is TRBJ2-3; D perhaps matches TRBD2 (6 bases). Trimming stripped 3 bases from V and 5 bases from J, with 15 bases between. The CDR3 has 15 amino acids. Germline V gene sequence: CDR1 MGHDK, CDR2 SYGVNS. The CDR3 coding sequence is TGTGCCAGCAGTGACTCTAGCGTCGGGGGAGATACGCAGTATTTT. This gives the protein CASSDSSVGGDTQYF.

This clonotype was observed a handful of times. The chain recombines TRBV28 with TRBJ1-6; D perhaps matches TRBD1 (5 bases). CDR1 MDHEN and CDR2 SYDVKM come from the germline V gene. Trimming removed 0 bases at V and 3 bases at J, with 12 bases between. CDR3 size: 17 residues. CDR3 coding DNA: TGTGCCAGCAGTTTATGCCCCAGGGCAGACTATAATTCACCCCTCCACTTT. Translating gives CASSLCPRADYNSPLHF.

This clonotype has just a few counts. The genes are TRBV5-1 and TRBJ1-5; D ambiguous. The CDR3 totals 16 residues. Germline V gives CDR1 SGHRS, CDR2 YFSETQ. Trimming removed 1 base at V and 2 bases at J, with 13 bases between. CDR3: CASSLSGDNRNQPQHF. CDR3 coding DNA: TGCGCCAGCAGCTTGTCAGGAGATAATCGCAATCAGCCCCAGCATTTT.

In regard to this clonotype: The junction does not match germline at one end; this may be a read error. The chain couples TRBV5-1 to TRBJ2-1; TRBD2 matches 11 bases. CDR1 is SGHRS and CDR2 is YFSETQ in the germline V gene. The CDR3 is 16 residues long. The CDR3 sequence is CASSKLTSGVNNGQFF. The CDR3 DNA reads TGCGCCAGCAGCAAACTGACTAGCGGGGTTAACAATGGGCAGTTCTTC.

This clonotype was seen a few times. The rearrangement uses TRBV29-1 and TRBJ1-2; D possibly corresponds to TRBD1 (5 bases). V lost 0 bases and J 7 bases, leaving 9 bases between the germline ends. The CDR3 loop spans 12 amino acids. Germline values: CDR1 SQVTM, CDR2 ANQGSEA. This CDR3 reads CSVEDQGAGYTF. CDR3 coding DNA: TGCAGCGTTGAAGATCAAGGGGCTGGCTACACCTTC.